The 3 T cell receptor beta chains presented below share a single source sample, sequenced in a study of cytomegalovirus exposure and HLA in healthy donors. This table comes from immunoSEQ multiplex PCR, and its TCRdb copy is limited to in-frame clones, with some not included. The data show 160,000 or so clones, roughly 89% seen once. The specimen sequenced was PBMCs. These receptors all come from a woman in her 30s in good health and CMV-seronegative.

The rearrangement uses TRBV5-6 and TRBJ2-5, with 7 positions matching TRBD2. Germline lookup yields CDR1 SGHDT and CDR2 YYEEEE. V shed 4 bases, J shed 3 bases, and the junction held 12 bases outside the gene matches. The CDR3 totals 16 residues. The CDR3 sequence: CASSPGFSGLEETQYF. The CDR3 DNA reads TGTGCCAGCAGCCCTGGCTTTAGCGGGCTGGAAGAGACCCAGTACTTC.

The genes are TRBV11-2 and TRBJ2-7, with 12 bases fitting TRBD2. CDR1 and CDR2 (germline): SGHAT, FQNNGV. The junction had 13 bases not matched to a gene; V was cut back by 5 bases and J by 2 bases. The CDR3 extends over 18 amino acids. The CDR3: CASSLPGLAGNIPYEQYF. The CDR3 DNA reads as TGTGCCAGCAGCCTACCGGGACTAGCGGGTAATATCCCCTACGAGCAGTACTTC. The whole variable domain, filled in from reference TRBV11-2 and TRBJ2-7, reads EAGVAQSPRYKIIEKRQSVAFWCNPISGHATLYWYQQILGQGPKLLIQFQNNGVVDDSQLPKDRFSAERLKGVDSTLKIQPAKLEDSAVYLCASSLPGLAGNIPYEQYFGPGTRLTVT.

CDR3 bases: TGTGCCTGGAGTGTCACCGGGGAAGAGCAGTACTTC. This gives the protein CAWSVTGEEQYF. The chain joins TRBV30 to TRBJ2-7, with D maybe TRBD2 (5 bases). This CDR3 has 12 residues. From germline, CDR1 is GTSNPN and CDR2 SVGIG (reference sequence). V lost 0 bases to trimming and J lost 7 bases, with 10 bases between them.